The T cell receptor beta chain under discussion was sequenced for a study of blood T cell repertoires in COVID-19. Looking at the study overall: T cells, B-cell-depleted T cells, or PBMCs provided the cDNA or gDNA that served as material.

This clone has more than one count but fewer than ten. As handled by the study authors: Amplification of reference gene primers provided the estimated nucleated cell counts. Method: immunoSEQ multiplex PCR; TCRdb's copy keeps in-frame clones and lacks some. That table is the source of V, J and clone size, and D and trimming were worked out from the DNA. There are roughly 100,000 clones in the sample; 87% occur only once, and roughly 6.2% lies in the top ten. Trimming shortened V by 3 bases and J by 6 bases, and 15 bases separated the two germline ends. The CDR3 is 14 residues long. The rearrangement uses TRBV5-7 and TRBJ1-2; D may be TRBD1 (5 bases). TRBV5-7 is designated an ORF whose function remains uncertain. The TCR sequence derives from a human donor in a cohort sampled during active COVID-19. Sequenced sample: peripheral blood. The CDR3 bases are TGTGCCAGCAGCTCTGCGGGGGACGAGGATGGCTACACCTTC. It is translated as CASSSAGDEDGYTF.